This T cell receptor beta chain is from a study of T cell responses to AZD1222 COVID-19 vaccine. Study-level findings and limits: Breadth and depth of Spike-specific TCRs rose after two AZD1222 doses.

Clones were read by immunoSEQ multiplex PCR, and TCRdb kept only the in-frame ones, dropping some. The sample has fewer than 120,000 clones, around nine tenths seen once. The germline V gene has CDR1 MNHEY and CDR2 SVGEGT. This CDR3 region has 15 residues. The junction had 6 bases not matched to a gene; V was cut back by 2 bases and J by 3 bases. As for this clone: Its specificity is unknown.

This clonotype was obtained from an adult who received the AZD1222 COVID-19 vaccine. The sequencing used peripheral blood, collected 28 days after the second AZD1222 dose. The chain carries TRBV6-2 or TRBV6-3 and TRBJ1-2, with 7 bases that match TRBD1. CDR3 loop: CASSYVAGGDYGYTF. Here the CDR3 DNA reads TGTGCCAGCAGTTACGTGGCAGGGGGTGACTATGGCTACACCTTC.